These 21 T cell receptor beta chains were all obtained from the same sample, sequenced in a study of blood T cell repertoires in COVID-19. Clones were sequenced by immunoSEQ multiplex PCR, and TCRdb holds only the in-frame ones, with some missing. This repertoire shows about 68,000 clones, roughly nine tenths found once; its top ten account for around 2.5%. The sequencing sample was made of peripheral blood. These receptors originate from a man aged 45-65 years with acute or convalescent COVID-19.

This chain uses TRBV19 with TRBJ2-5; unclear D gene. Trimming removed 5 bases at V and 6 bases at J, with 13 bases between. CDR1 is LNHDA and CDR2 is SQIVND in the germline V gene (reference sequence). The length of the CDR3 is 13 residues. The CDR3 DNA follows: TGTGCCAGTAGTCCCTCAACTCCACAGACCCAGTACTTC. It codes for CASSPSTPQTQYF. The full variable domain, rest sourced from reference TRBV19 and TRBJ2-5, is DGGITQSPKYLFRKEGQNVTLSCEQNLNHDAMYWYRQDPGQGLRLIYYSQIVNDFQKGDIAEGYSVSREKKESFPLTVTSAQKNPTAFYLCASSPSTPQTQYFGPGTRLLVL.

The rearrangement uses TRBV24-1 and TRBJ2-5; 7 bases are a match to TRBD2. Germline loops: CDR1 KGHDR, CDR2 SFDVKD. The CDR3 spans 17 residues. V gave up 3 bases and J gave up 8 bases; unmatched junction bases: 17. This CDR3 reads CATSDPSGTMGLGTQYF. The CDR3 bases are TGTGCCACCAGTGATCCCTCCGGGACTATGGGCCTTGGTACCCAGTACTTC.

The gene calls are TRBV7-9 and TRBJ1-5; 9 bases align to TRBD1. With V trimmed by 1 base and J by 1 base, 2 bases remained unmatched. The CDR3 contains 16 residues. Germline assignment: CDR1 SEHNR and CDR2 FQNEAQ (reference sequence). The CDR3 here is CASSLDRGRSNQPQHF. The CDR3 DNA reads TGTGCCAGCAGCTTAGACAGGGGGCGAAGCAATCAGCCCCAGCATTTT.

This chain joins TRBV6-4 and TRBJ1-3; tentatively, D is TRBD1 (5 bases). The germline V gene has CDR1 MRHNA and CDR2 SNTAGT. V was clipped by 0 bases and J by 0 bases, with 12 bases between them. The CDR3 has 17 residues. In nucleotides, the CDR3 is TGTGCCAGCAGTGACTCCGGGACTGCGAGCTCTGGAAACACCATATATTTT. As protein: CASSDSGTASSGNTIYF.

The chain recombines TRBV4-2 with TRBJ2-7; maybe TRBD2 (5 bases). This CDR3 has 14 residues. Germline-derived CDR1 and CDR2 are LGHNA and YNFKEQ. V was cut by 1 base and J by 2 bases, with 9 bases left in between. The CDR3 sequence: CASSQVEETYEQYF. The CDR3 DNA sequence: TGTGCCAGCAGCCAAGTGGAGGAAACCTACGAGCAGTACTTC.

CDR3 in DNA: TGCGCCAGCAGCTACTCCCAGGGTCCTACCTACAATGAGCAGTTCTTC. It translates to CASSYSQGPTYNEQFF. This chain links TRBV5-1 with TRBJ2-1; D may be TRBD1 (5 bases). CDR3 length equals 16 residues. The germline V gene encodes CDR1 SGHRS and CDR2 YFSETQ. Trimming removed 3 bases at V and 2 bases at J, with 15 bases between.

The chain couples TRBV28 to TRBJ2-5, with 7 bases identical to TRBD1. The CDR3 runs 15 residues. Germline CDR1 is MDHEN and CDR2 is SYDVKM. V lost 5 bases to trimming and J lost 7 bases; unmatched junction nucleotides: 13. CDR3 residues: CASSPTGLSHPTQYF. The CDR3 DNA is TGTGCCAGCAGTCCGACAGGGCTTTCGCATCCGACCCAGTACTTC.

The CDR3 loop reads CASSIRDSSPEFF. CDR3 nucleotide sequence: TGTGCCAGCAGTATAAGGGACTCATCACCGGAGTTCTTC. The chain employs TRBV6-5 and TRBJ2-1; TRBD2 might be the D (6 bases). The length of the CDR3 is 13 residues. With 5 bases removed from V and 14 bases from J, the gap between germline ends came to 19 bases. Germline V gene data show CDR1 as MNHEY and CDR2 as SVGAGI.

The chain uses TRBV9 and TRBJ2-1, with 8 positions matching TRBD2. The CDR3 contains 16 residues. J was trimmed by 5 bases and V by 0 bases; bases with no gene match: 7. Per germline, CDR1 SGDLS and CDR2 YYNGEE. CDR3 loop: CASSVGPGGSHNEQFF. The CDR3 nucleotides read TGTGCCAGCAGCGTAGGTCCGGGAGGGAGCCACAATGAGCAGTTCTTC.

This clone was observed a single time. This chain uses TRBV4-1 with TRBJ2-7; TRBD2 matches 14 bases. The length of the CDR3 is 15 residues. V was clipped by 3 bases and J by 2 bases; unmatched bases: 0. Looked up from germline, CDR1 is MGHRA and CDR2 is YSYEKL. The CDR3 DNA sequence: TGCGCCAGCAGCCAGGGACTAGCGGGGGCCTACGAGCAGTACGTC. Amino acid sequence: CASSQGLAGAYEQYV.

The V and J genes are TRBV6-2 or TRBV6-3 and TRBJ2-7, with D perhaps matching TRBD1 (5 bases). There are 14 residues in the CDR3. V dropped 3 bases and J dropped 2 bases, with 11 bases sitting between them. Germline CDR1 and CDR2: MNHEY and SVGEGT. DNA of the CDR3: TGTGCCAGCAGTTATGCAGGGAAGGCCTACGAGCAGTACTTC. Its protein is CASSYAGKAYEQYF.

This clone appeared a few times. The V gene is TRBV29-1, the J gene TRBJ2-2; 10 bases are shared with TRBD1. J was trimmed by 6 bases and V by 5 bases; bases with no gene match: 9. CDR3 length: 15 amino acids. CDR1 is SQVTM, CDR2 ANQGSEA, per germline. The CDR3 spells CSVLDRGLGSGELFF. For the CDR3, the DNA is TGCAGCGTTCTTGACAGGGGGCTTGGTTCCGGGGAGCTGTTTTTT.

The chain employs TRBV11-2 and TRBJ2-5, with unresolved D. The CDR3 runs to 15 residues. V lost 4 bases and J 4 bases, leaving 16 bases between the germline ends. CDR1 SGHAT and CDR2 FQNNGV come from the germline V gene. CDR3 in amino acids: CASSSIDPSGETQYF. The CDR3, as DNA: TGTGCCAGCAGCTCGATAGATCCGTCGGGAGAGACCCAGTACTTC.

CDR3 DNA: TGTGCTAGTGGTTTGGGACAGAGAAACACCATATATTTT. This gives the protein CASGLGQRNTIYF. The J gene is TRBJ1-3, the V gene TRBV12-5, with D possibly being TRBD1 (5 bases). CDR1 and CDR2 (germline): LGHNT, FRNRAP. V lost 1 base, J lost 5 bases, and 6 bases lay in between. The CDR3 has 13 amino acids.

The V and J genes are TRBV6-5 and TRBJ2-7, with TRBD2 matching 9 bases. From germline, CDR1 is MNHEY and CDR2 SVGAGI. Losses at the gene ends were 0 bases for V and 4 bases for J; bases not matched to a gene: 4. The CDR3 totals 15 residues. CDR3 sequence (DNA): TGTGCCAGCAGTTACTCAGCGGGGGGTGGTTACGAGCAGTACTTC. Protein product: CASSYSAGGGYEQYF.

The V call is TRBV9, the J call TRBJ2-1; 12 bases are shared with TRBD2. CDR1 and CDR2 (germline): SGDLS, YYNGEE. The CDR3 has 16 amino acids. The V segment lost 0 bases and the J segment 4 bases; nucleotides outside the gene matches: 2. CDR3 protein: CASSVAGLAGYNEQFF. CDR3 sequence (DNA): TGTGCCAGCAGCGTAGCAGGACTAGCGGGATACAATGAGCAGTTCTTC.

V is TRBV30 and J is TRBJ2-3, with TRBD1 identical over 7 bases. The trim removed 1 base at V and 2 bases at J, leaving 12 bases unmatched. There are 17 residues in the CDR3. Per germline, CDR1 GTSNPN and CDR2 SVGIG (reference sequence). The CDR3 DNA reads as TGTGCCTGGAGTGCGACCCGAGTCAGGGGGTACACAGATACGCAGTATTTT. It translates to CAWSATRVRGYTDTQYF.

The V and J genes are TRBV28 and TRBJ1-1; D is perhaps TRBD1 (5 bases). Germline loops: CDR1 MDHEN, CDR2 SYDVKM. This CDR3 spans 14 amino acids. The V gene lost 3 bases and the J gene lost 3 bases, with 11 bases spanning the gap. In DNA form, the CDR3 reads TGTGCCAGCAGTTTCTCAGGGAAGTACACTGAAGCTTTCTTT. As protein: CASSFSGKYTEAFF.

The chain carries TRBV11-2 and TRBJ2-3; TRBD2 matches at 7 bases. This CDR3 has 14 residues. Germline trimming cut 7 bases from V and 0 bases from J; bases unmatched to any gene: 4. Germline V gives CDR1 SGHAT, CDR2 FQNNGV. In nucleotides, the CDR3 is TGTGCCAGCAAAAATAGCGGGAGCACAGATACGCAGTATTTT. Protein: CASKNSGSTDTQYF.

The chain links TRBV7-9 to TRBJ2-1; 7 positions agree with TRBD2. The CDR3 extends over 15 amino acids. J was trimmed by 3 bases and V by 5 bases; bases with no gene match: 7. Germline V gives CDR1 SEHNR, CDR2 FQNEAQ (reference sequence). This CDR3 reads CASSAGGSIYNEQFF. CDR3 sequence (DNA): TGTGCCAGCAGCGCCGGGGGGAGTATCTACAATGAGCAGTTCTTC.

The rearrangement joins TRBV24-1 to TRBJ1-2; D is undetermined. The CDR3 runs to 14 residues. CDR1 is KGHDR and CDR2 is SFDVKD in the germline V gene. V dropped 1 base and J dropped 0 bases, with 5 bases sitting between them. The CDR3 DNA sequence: TGTGCCACCAGTGATTTTGTAACTAACTATGGCTACACCTTC. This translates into CATSDFVTNYGYTF.